The 31 T cell receptor beta chains below all came from one sample that was sequenced in a study of T cell responses to AZD1222 COVID-19 vaccine. Clones were sequenced by immunoSEQ multiplex PCR, and TCRdb holds only the in-frame ones, with some missing. The repertoire includes approximately 180,000 clones, more than 75% of them detected once, and more than 25% sits in the top ten. Here the sequenced sample was peripheral blood, taken 28 days after the second AZD1222 dose. These receptor sequences come from an adult who received the AZD1222 COVID-19 vaccine.

The rearrangement links TRBV4-2 to TRBJ2-2; 9 bases match TRBD1. CDR1 LGHNA and CDR2 YNFKEQ come from the germline V gene. V trimming: 4 bases; J trimming: 4 bases; junction bases outside the gene matches: 10. This CDR3 is built from 17 residues. CDR3 nucleotides: TGTGCCAGCAGCCCCATGGAGGACAGGGGTGGCACCGGGGAGCTGTTTTTT. Its translation is CASSPMEDRGGTGELFF.

V usage is TRBV19 and J usage is TRBJ2-4, with D tentatively TRBD1 (5 bases). V lost 7 bases and J 7 bases, leaving 11 bases between the germline ends. The germline V gene has CDR1 LNHDA and CDR2 SQIVND (reference sequence). The length of the CDR3 is 12 residues. The chain's CDR3 is CASTSGKNIQYF. CDR3 DNA sequence: TGTGCCAGTACGTCAGGGAAGAACATTCAGTACTTC. Full variable domain (outside the CDR3, taken from reference TRBV19 and TRBJ2-4): DGGITQSPKYLFRKEGQNVTLSCEQNLNHDAMYWYRQDPGQGLRLIYYSQIVNDFQKGDIAEGYSVSREKKESFPLTVTSAQKNPTAFYLCASTSGKNIQYFGAGTRLSVL.

V and J are TRBV6-5 and TRBJ2-5; maybe TRBD1 (6 bases). This CDR3 has 15 residues. The V end lost 5 bases, the J end lost 0 bases, and 13 bases lay between the germline ends. Germline V lookup: CDR1 MNHEY, CDR2 SVGAGI. The CDR3 DNA reads as TGTGCCAGCAGTATCATAGGACAGTACCAAGAGACCCAGTACTTC. Residues: CASSIIGQYQETQYF.

The rearrangement links TRBV4-3 to TRBJ2-1; 15 nucleotides agree with TRBD2. V was clipped by 3 bases and J by 8 bases; unmatched bases: 11. There are 18 residues in the CDR3. Germline assignment: CDR1 LGHNA and CDR2 YSLEER. The CDR3 DNA is TGCGCCAGCAGCCACGCGGGACTAGCGGGAGGTCTGAACGATGAGCAGTTCTTC. Amino acids: CASSHAGLAGGLNDEQFF.

This chain connects TRBV28 to TRBJ2-7; tentatively, D is TRBD1 (5 bases). CDR1 MDHEN and CDR2 SYDVKM come from the germline V gene. Trimming removed 5 bases at V and 1 base at J, with 12 bases between. This CDR3 is built from 14 residues. The CDR3 DNA reads as TGTGCCAGCAGTCTCAGGGTGGGATCCTACGAGCAGTACTTC. Translated, it gives CASSLRVGSYEQYF.

The chain is built from TRBV28 and TRBJ2-2; TRBD2 matches at 11 bases. CDR1 is MDHEN, CDR2 SYDVKM, per germline. This CDR3 is 16 amino acids long. Trimming cost V 8 bases and J 5 bases; bases outside gene matches: 10. Here the CDR3 DNA reads TGTGCCAGCCTGCCTCTAGCGGGAGGCGATACCGGGGAGCTGTTTTTT. It yields the protein CASLPLAGGDTGELFF.

The chain links TRBV20-1 to TRBJ2-3; no reliable D call. CDR1 and CDR2 from the germline V gene are DFQATT and SNEGSKA (reference sequence). Between the trimmed V and J ends, which lost 3 bases and 2 bases, there was a span of 15 bases. The CDR3 runs 15 residues. This chain's CDR3 is CSASGPPAITDTQYF. CDR3 in DNA: TGCAGTGCTAGTGGCCCGCCGGCGATCACAGATACGCAGTATTTT.

J is TRBJ2-7 and V is TRBV19, with 8 bases lining up with TRBD2. V was clipped by 1 base and J by 3 bases; unmatched bases: 5. The germline V gene encodes CDR1 LNHDA and CDR2 SQIVND (reference sequence). The CDR3 runs to 15 residues. The CDR3 sequence: CASSIGSGELYEQYF. The CDR3 DNA sequence: TGTGCCAGTAGTATAGGTAGCGGGGAACTCTACGAGCAGTACTTC.

The rearrangement uses TRBV21-1 and TRBJ2-3. TRBV21-1 is a pseudogene segment. This CDR3 region has 13 residues. The chain's CDR3 is CASSKSGPDTQYF. The CDR3 coding sequence is TGTGCCAGCAGCAAATCGGGCCCAGATACGCAGTATTTT.

V usage is TRBV5-4 and J usage is TRBJ2-7; 16 bases match TRBD2. The CDR3 is 17 amino acids. V lost 5 bases and J lost 2; bases outside the gene matches: 7. Germline loops: CDR1 SGHNT, CDR2 YYREEE (reference sequence). DNA of the CDR3: TGTGCCAGCAGTTGGGGGACTAGCGGGAGGGCGGCCTACGAGCAGTACTTC. Translating gives CASSWGTSGRAAYEQYF.

This clone appeared a single time. J is TRBJ2-2 and V is TRBV19, with a possible D match to TRBD2 (5 bases). The CDR3 covers 14 residues. Trimming removed 3 bases from V and 5 bases from J, with 10 bases in between. From germline, CDR1 is LNHDA and CDR2 SQIVND (reference sequence). The CDR3 DNA reads TGTGCCAGTAGTATCAACCGGGGAACCGGGGAGCTGTTTTTT. It codes for CASSINRGTGELFF.

The V gene is TRBV28, the J gene TRBJ2-3; 7 bases map to TRBD2. The V and J ends lost 8 bases and 4 bases, in that order; junction bases with no gene match: 9. The CDR3 extends over 14 amino acids. CDR1 MDHEN and CDR2 SYDVKM come from the germline V gene. The CDR3 here is CASLGGGTSDTQYF. The CDR3 bases are TGTGCCAGCCTTGGCGGGGGAACTTCAGATACGCAGTATTTT.

This sequence joins TRBV2 and TRBJ2-2, with D perhaps TRBD2 (6 bases). Looked up from germline, CDR1 is SNHLY and CDR2 is FYNNEI. The CDR3 runs 14 residues. V gave up 8 bases and J gave up 0 bases, with 10 bases separating them. The CDR3 here is CASLRGANTGELFF. CDR3 nucleotides: TGTGCCAGCCTCCGCGGGGCGAACACCGGGGAGCTGTTTTTT.

CDR3 coding DNA: TGTGCCAGCAGCTTTGGGCAGGGTATCGATACGCAGTATTTT. Translating gives CASSFGQGIDTQYF. The chain joins TRBV7-9 to TRBJ2-3; D is perhaps TRBD1 (5 bases). The V and J ends lost 3 bases and 6 bases respectively, with 13 bases between them. CDR1 and CDR2 (germline): SEHNR, FQNEAQ (reference sequence). CDR3 length equals 14 residues.

The J gene is TRBJ2-2, the V gene TRBV10-3; 7 nucleotides align to TRBD2. J lost 4 bases, V lost 7 bases, and 3 bases had no gene match. CDR3 length: 13 amino acids. In germline, CDR1 is ENHRY, CDR2 SYGVKD. The CDR3 coding sequence is TGTGCCATCAACGGACTAGGCACCGGGGAGCTGTTTTTT. Protein product: CAINGLGTGELFF.

V and J are TRBV28 and TRBJ2-5, with D perhaps matching TRBD2 (6 bases). CDR3 length: 15 residues. CDR1 and CDR2 from the germline V gene are MDHEN and SYDVKM. V was clipped by 2 bases and J by 1 base, with 11 bases between them. CDR3 loop: CASSLGGRLQETQYF. The CDR3 nucleotides are TGTGCCAGCAGTTTAGGGGGGAGACTCCAAGAGACCCAGTACTTC.

The chain combines TRBV5-1 with TRBJ1-4; the D is unclear. The CDR3 is made up of 14 amino acids. Germline V CDR1 and CDR2: SGHRS, YFSETQ. V lost 0 bases, J lost 5 bases, and 8 bases lay in between. CDR3 residues: CASSLEAGNEKLFF. CDR3 sequence (DNA): TGCGCCAGCAGCTTGGAAGCGGGGAATGAAAAACTGTTTTTT.

This clone was found once. The CDR3 loop is CASSQGLGQGLREQFF. CDR3 DNA: TGTGCCAGCAGCCAAGGTTTGGGACAGGGGTTACGGGAGCAGTTCTTC. The rearrangement joins TRBV3-1 (or the pseudogene TRBV3-2) to TRBJ2-1; 10 nucleotides agree with TRBD1. J gave up 10 bases and V 1 base, and 10 bases lay outside the gene matches. The CDR3 consists of 16 residues. Germline CDR1 reads LGHDT; CDR2 reads YNNKEL (reference sequence).

The chain links TRBV7-9 to TRBJ1-2; D not certain. V lost 3 bases to trimming and J lost 7 bases, with 18 bases between them. CDR3 length: 15 residues. The germline V gene encodes CDR1 SEHNR and CDR2 FQNEAQ (reference sequence). The CDR3 bases are TGTGCCAGCAGCTTTGAGAAGGGCCATACTATTGGCTACACCTTC. Amino acids: CASSFEKGHTIGYTF.

The chain links TRBV27 to TRBJ2-5; 14 nucleotides match TRBD2. The CDR3 totals 16 residues. The junction had 10 bases not matched to a gene; V was cut back by 6 bases and J by 7 bases. Germline CDR1 MNHEY, CDR2 SMNVEV (reference sequence). The CDR3 DNA reads TGTGCCAGCAGCCTCGGGACTAGCGGGAGTAGAGGGACCCAGTACTTC. Translated: CASSLGTSGSRGTQYF.

The chain couples TRBV19 to TRBJ2-7; D not certain. The CDR3 runs to 13 residues. CDR1 is LNHDA, CDR2 SQIVND, per germline (reference sequence). Trimming left V 3 bases short and J 2 bases short, with 8 bases between. Written as DNA, the CDR3 is TGTGCCAGTAGTATGACTCCTACCTACGAGCAGTACTTC. It codes for CASSMTPTYEQYF. The complete variable domain, with remaining parts taken from reference TRBV19 and TRBJ2-7, reads DGGITQSPKYLFRKEGQNVTLSCEQNLNHDAMYWYRQDPGQGLRLIYYSQIVNDFQKGDIAEGYSVSREKKESFPLTVTSAQKNPTAFYLCASSMTPTYEQYFGPGTRLTVT.

CDR3 coding DNA: TGTGCCAGCAGTTTATATGGCGGGAGAGGTGTCGAGCAGTACTTC. It codes for CASSLYGGRGVEQYF. The J gene is TRBJ2-7, the V gene TRBV27, with 7 bases aligning to TRBD2. The CDR3 covers 15 residues. Per the germline V gene, CDR1 is MNHEY and CDR2 is SMNVEV (reference sequence). Germline trimming cut 1 base from V and 6 bases from J; bases unmatched to any gene: 9.

This clone occurred once. The genes are TRBV7-9 and TRBJ2-1; D is undetermined. The V and J ends lost 5 bases and 5 bases respectively, with 10 bases between them. CDR3 length equals 13 residues. The germline gives CDR1 SEHNR, CDR2 FQNEAQ (reference sequence). The CDR3: CASSLPANNEQFF. The DNA of the CDR3 is TGTGCCAGCAGCCTCCCCGCAAACAATGAGCAGTTCTTC.

The V and J genes are TRBV7-8 and TRBJ2-7, with TRBD1 matching 7 bases. Germline lookup yields CDR1 SGHVS and CDR2 FQNEAQ. The J segment lost 6 bases and the V segment lost 4 bases, leaving 12 bases of the junction unmatched. The CDR3 sequence is 15 residues long. The CDR3 is CASSSAGTAQGEQYF. The CDR3 bases are TGTGCCAGCAGCTCCGCCGGGACAGCTCAAGGCGAGCAGTACTTC.

J is TRBJ1-2 and V is TRBV7-2; a possible D gene is TRBD1 (5 bases). V was pared by 4 bases and J by 3 bases, with 12 bases between. The CDR3 loop spans 14 amino acids. The germline gives CDR1 SGHTA, CDR2 FQGNSA. The CDR3 DNA reads TGTGCCAGCAGCTATTCGCAAGGGGACTATGGCTACACCTTC. Protein product: CASSYSQGDYGYTF.

J is TRBJ2-5 and V is TRBV7-9, with 9 nucleotides matching TRBD2. The ends lost 6 bases at V and 9 bases at J; junction bases unmatched: 11. The CDR3 covers 14 residues. In germline, CDR1 is SEHNR, CDR2 FQNEAQ (reference sequence). The CDR3 DNA is TGTGCCAGCAGGACCACTAGCGGGCCTGGGGCCCAGTACTTC. Translated: CASRTTSGPGAQYF.

The rearrangement links TRBV14 to TRBJ1-2; D call uncertain. The CDR3 extends over 14 amino acids. V was cut by 0 bases and J by 5 bases, with 10 bases left in between. CDR1 is SGHDN, CDR2 FVKESK, per germline. CDR3 in DNA: TGTGCCAGCAGCCAAGATAGAATCGGGTATGGCTACACCTTC. Protein sequence: CASSQDRIGYGYTF.

V usage is TRBV27 and J usage is TRBJ2-3; no clear D. The ends were cut back, 2 bases at V and 2 bases at J, with 8 bases in the middle. Germline V gives CDR1 MNHEY, CDR2 SMNVEV (reference sequence). The CDR3 sequence is 14 residues long. CDR3 residues: CASSLEGITDTQYF. DNA of the CDR3: TGTGCCAGCAGTTTAGAAGGGATCACAGATACGCAGTATTTT.

This chain connects TRBV7-2 to TRBJ2-1, with TRBD2 identical over 15 bases. Germline trimming cut 4 bases from V and 9 bases from J; bases unmatched to any gene: 4. This CDR3 region has 15 residues. Germline V gene data show CDR1 as SGHTA and CDR2 as FQGNSA. The CDR3 protein is CASSSGLAGGAEQFF. The CDR3 coding sequence is TGTGCCAGCAGCTCGGGACTAGCGGGAGGAGCTGAGCAGTTCTTC.

V and J are TRBV28 and TRBJ2-2, with D maybe TRBD2 (6 bases). V lost 6 bases, J lost 6 bases, and 11 bases lay in between. Germline assignment: CDR1 MDHEN and CDR2 SYDVKM. This CDR3 has 13 amino acids. The CDR3 DNA sequence: TGTGCCAGCAGACCCCCGGGGGCCGGGGAGCTGTTTTTT. Residues: CASRPPGAGELFF.

The chain has TRBV5-1 and TRBJ1-1; possibly TRBD1 for D (6 bases). Trimming took 2 bases from V and 5 from J, leaving 10 bases between them. The germline V gene has CDR1 SGHRS and CDR2 YFSETQ. The CDR3 is 13 amino acids. The DNA of the CDR3 is TGCGCCAGCAGCTTACAGGGCTCGACTGAAGCTTTCTTT. This gives the protein CASSLQGSTEAFF.